The 32 T cell receptor beta chains below were found in one sample sequenced in a study of blood T cells in healthy people across ages. The second PCR ran roughly 7 to 12 cycles with a sample-barcoded 5' primer and J-beta primers. A single record per CDR3 protein comes from TCRdb applying MiXCR to the 5' RACE reads. This table holds 800,000 to 950,000 distinct CDR3 sequences, 35% to 40% found once. What was sequenced was blood. The receptors were sampled from a man between 18 and 29 years old in good health.

Worth noting for this clonotype: The junction departs from the called germline gene at one end, perhaps through a read error. Written as DNA, the CDR3 is TGTGCCAGCAGCGTTCAGGGGAACGCCGGGGAGCTGTTTTTT. Its translation: CASSVQGNAGELFF. The V gene is TRBV6-5, the J gene TRBJ2-2, with TRBD1 as a possible D gene (6 bases). Germline V CDR1 and CDR2: MNHEY, SVGAGI. This CDR3 has 14 residues.

This clonotype was detected many times. Possible read error: a much larger clone is one base away. The chain combines TRBV4-1 with TRBJ2-5, with a tentative D call TRBD1 (5 bases). Germline lookup yields CDR1 MGHRA and CDR2 YSYEKL. The length of the CDR3 is 15 residues. The ends were cut back, 1 base at V and 11 bases at J, with 20 bases in the middle. CDR3 amino acids: CASSQGVYPGNEQYF. The CDR3 DNA reads as TGCGCCAGCAGCCAAGGGGTATACCCAGGGAATGAGCAGTACTTC.

Concerning this clonotype: At one boundary the junction diverges from the germline segment, which might be a read error. The V gene is TRBV24-1, the J gene TRBJ1-1; no clear D. In germline, CDR1 is KGHDR, CDR2 SFDVKD. The length of the CDR3 is 13 residues. The DNA for the CDR3 is TGTGTCACCAGTGACGGGGTGGCCACTGAAGCTTTCTTT. Amino acid sequence: CVTSDGVATEAFF.

This clonotype was recorded a few times. The chain has TRBV6-2 or TRBV6-3 and TRBJ1-5; maybe TRBD1 (6 bases). The V end lost 4 bases, the J end lost 7 bases, and 14 bases lay between the germline ends. The length of the CDR3 is 14 residues. In germline, CDR1 is MNHEY, CDR2 SVGEGT. DNA of the CDR3: TGTGCCAGCAGTTCAGCAGGGGAAGGCCAGCCCCAGCATTTT. This gives the protein CASSSAGEGQPQHF.

The rearrangement joins TRBV6-6 to TRBJ1-2; D unclear. V was pared by 5 bases and J by 5 bases, with 15 bases between. Germline CDR1 and CDR2: MNHNY and SVGAGI (reference sequence). The CDR3 has 14 residues. The CDR3 DNA sequence: TGTGCCAGCAGTCAACAGCAGGAACTATATGGCTACACCTTC. Encoded protein: CASSQQQELYGYTF.

This clonotype was seen a single time. V and J are TRBV29-1 and TRBJ2-3; possibly TRBD1 or TRBD2 for D (5 bases each). This CDR3 has 16 amino acids. Per the germline V gene, CDR1 is SQVTM and CDR2 is ANQGSEA. Trimming pared 4 bases from V and 0 bases from J, leaving 17 bases between. This chain's CDR3 is CSVVTLGDTSTDTQYF. CDR3 in DNA: TGCAGCGTTGTGACCCTGGGGGATACTAGCACAGATACGCAGTATTTT.

This clonotype came up once. One end of the junction fails to match germline, which may point to a read error. V usage is TRBV9 and J usage is TRBJ2-2, with D possibly matching TRBD2 (6 bases). CDR1 is SGDLS and CDR2 is YYNGEE in the germline V gene. This CDR3 contains 15 residues. The CDR3 region has the DNA TGTACCAGCAGCCCCAGCGGGCCGAACACCGGGGAGCTGTTTTTT. This encodes CTSSPSGPNTGELFF.

This clonotype was seen only a few times. V and J are TRBV6-2 or TRBV6-3 and TRBJ1-2; D unclear. The ends were cut back, 2 bases at V and 2 bases at J, with 9 bases in the middle. The CDR3 is 14 amino acids. Germline V gives CDR1 MNHEY, CDR2 SVGEGT. CDR3 loop: CASSYPDGNYGYTF. The CDR3, as DNA: TGTGCCAGCAGTTACCCCGACGGGAACTATGGCTACACCTTC.

This clonotype has a handful of counts. The V gene is TRBV20-1, the J gene TRBJ1-2; 10 bases fit TRBD1. The trim removed 5 bases at V and 6 bases at J, leaving 6 bases unmatched. This CDR3 has 13 amino acids. Germline lookup yields CDR1 DFQATT and CDR2 SNEGSKA (reference sequence). The CDR3 DNA is TGCAGTGCTCGGGACAGGGGCTGGCATGGCTACACCTTC. Residues: CSARDRGWHGYTF.

The chain carries TRBV6-5 and TRBJ1-1; D is perhaps TRBD1 (5 bases). The ends were cut back, 0 bases at V and 5 bases at J, with 13 bases in the middle. The CDR3 runs to 15 residues. The germline CDR1 and CDR2 sequences are MNHEY and SVGAGI. The CDR3 sequence: CASSYSYGEGTEAFF. CDR3 DNA sequence: TGTGCCAGCAGTTACTCTTACGGGGAGGGGACTGAAGCTTTCTTT.

The sample holds one count of this clonotype. The rearrangement uses TRBV2 and TRBJ1-5, with D hard to call. Germline V gene sequence: CDR1 SNHLY, CDR2 FYNNEI. The germline V and J ends were trimmed by 4 bases and 5 bases, with 12 bases remaining between them. This CDR3 comprises 14 residues. This chain's CDR3 is CASSVESNDQPQHF. The CDR3 nucleotides are TGTGCCAGCAGTGTTGAGTCGAACGATCAGCCCCAGCATTTT.

CDR3 loop: CASGQAPNYGYTF. CDR3 nucleotides: TGTGCCAGTGGACAGGCCCCAAACTATGGCTACACCTTC. The V and J genes are TRBV2 and TRBJ1-2, with 7 bases aligning to TRBD1. With V trimmed by 9 bases and J by 2 bases, 6 bases remained unmatched. Germline V CDR1 and CDR2: SNHLY, FYNNEI. The CDR3 has 13 amino acids.

In its sample, this clonotype was seen a few times. A much larger clonotype is one base distant, so this may be a read error. The V call is TRBV20-1, the J call TRBJ2-1; D perhaps matches TRBD1 (7 bases). The V gene lost 3 bases and the J gene lost 5 bases, with 14 bases spanning the gap. This CDR3 region has 14 residues. Germline values: CDR1 DFQATT, CDR2 SNEGSKA (reference sequence). The DNA for the CDR3 is TGCAGTGCTAGTCCAGGGGGGCGGCACAATGAGCAGTTCTTC. As protein: CSASPGGRHNEQFF.

The rearrangement uses TRBV4-2 and TRBJ2-5; D is uncertain. The CDR3 consists of 14 residues. Per germline, CDR1 LGHNA and CDR2 YNFKEQ. Trimming removed 0 bases at V and 5 bases at J, with 10 bases between. The CDR3 DNA is TGTGCCAGCAGCCAAGATCGTCGCCCGGAGACCCAGTACTTC. Its translation is CASSQDRRPETQYF.

J is TRBJ1-4 and V is TRBV25-1; D might be TRBD1 (6 bases). Germline values: CDR1 MGHDK, CDR2 SYGVNS. The CDR3 sequence is 15 residues long. Trimming left V 5 bases short and J 1 base short, with 11 bases between. CDR3 DNA sequence: TGTGCCAGCAGTTTGAACAGGGAAACTAATGAAAAACTGTTTTTT. This encodes CASSLNRETNEKLFF.

The rearrangement uses TRBV12-3 or TRBV12-4 and TRBJ1-5; 7 bases are shared with TRBD1. V shed 3 bases and J 1 base; nucleotides not matched to a gene: 6. The CDR3 loop spans 16 amino acids. The CDR3 DNA is TGTGCCAGCAGTTTTACGGGACAGTTAAGCAATCAGCCCCAGCATTTT. Translated: CASSFTGQLSNQPQHF.

This clonotype showed up just a few times. The chain recombines TRBV4-2 with TRBJ1-6; a weak D match, TRBD1 (6 bases). V was cut by 0 bases and J by 6 bases, with 12 bases left in between. This CDR3 has 16 amino acids. Germline V gene data show CDR1 as LGHNA and CDR2 as YNFKEQ. CDR3 sequence (DNA): TGTGCCAGCAGCCAAGATGATGGGGGCCGTAATTCACCCCTCCACTTT. It yields the protein CASSQDDGGRNSPLHF.

This clonotype turned up a few times. The J gene is TRBJ2-3, the V gene TRBV20-1; D is uncertain. V shed 1 base and J shed 4 bases, with 18 bases lying between them. This CDR3 has 16 amino acids. The germline gives CDR1 DFQATT, CDR2 SNEGSKA (reference sequence). This chain's CDR3 is CSARGWHKKGADTQYF. The DNA for the CDR3 is TGCAGTGCTAGAGGTTGGCACAAAAAGGGCGCAGATACGCAGTATTTT.

As to this clonotype: Germline is not matched at one junction end, which may reflect a read error. The rearrangement uses TRBV10-3 and TRBJ2-3, with 8 positions matching TRBD2. Germline assignment: CDR1 ENHRY and CDR2 SYGVKD. This CDR3 region has 14 residues. DNA for the CDR3: TGTGCCGTCAGTCTTAGCGGGGCGACGGATACGCAGTATTTT. This translates into CAVSLSGATDTQYF.

This clonotype was seen only a few times. DNA for the CDR3: TGCAGTGCTAGAGATTCCCCGAGCTCCTACGAGCAGTACTTC. Amino acid sequence: CSARDSPSSYEQYF. The chain couples TRBV20-1 to TRBJ2-7; D ambiguous. CDR3 size: 14 residues. Germline assignment: CDR1 DFQATT and CDR2 SNEGSKA (reference sequence). Between the trimmed V and J ends, which lost 0 bases and 0 bases, there was a span of 9 bases.

This clonotype has a single count. The rearrangement joins TRBV20-1 to TRBJ2-7; 10 nucleotides match TRBD2. CDR3 size: 16 residues. J lost 7 bases, V lost 5 bases, and 17 bases had no gene match. Germline V gene sequence: CDR1 DFQATT, CDR2 SNEGSKA (reference sequence). The CDR3 protein is CSASSSSGGSYNEQYF. The CDR3 bases are TGCAGTGCTTCCTCGTCTAGCGGGGGATCCTACAATGAGCAGTACTTC.

This clonotype was counted a single time. A much larger clone differs by one base, so this may be a read error. The chain is built from TRBV5-1 and TRBJ2-1; D is uncertain. The J call may be wrong; the DNA end is better matched by TRBJ2-7. Germline V lookup: CDR1 SGHRS, CDR2 YFSETQ. The CDR3 covers 15 residues. CDR3 nucleotides: TGCGCCAGCAGCTCCTTAGCTGATTCCTACAATGAGCAGTACTTC. This gives the protein CASSSLADSYNEQYF.

This clonotype was seen a handful of times. V is TRBV12-3 or TRBV12-4 and J is TRBJ2-7; TRBD2 is a possible D gene (5 bases). V was cut by 6 bases and J by 7 bases, with 13 bases left in between. This CDR3 comprises 12 residues. The CDR3: CASSRSPGEQYF. For the CDR3, the DNA is TGTGCCAGCAGCCGAAGCCCGGGGGAGCAGTACTTC.

Remarks on this clonotype: A much larger clone differs from this one at a single base, so this may be a read error. The chain has TRBV7-2 and TRBJ2-1; the D is unclear. This CDR3 contains 13 residues. The germline CDR1 and CDR2 sequences are SGHTA and FQGNSA. The CDR3 loop is CASSLLNNKEQFF. The CDR3 region has the DNA TGTGCCAGCAGCTTATTAAACAACAAGGAGCAGTTCTTC.

This clonotype was seen only a few times. This CDR3 is CASSQAGGLYNEQFF. In DNA, the CDR3 is TGCGCCAGCAGCCAAGCGGGGGGGCTCTACAATGAGCAGTTCTTC. V and J are TRBV4-3 and TRBJ2-1, with 8 positions matching TRBD2. CDR1 and CDR2 from the germline V gene are LGHNA and YSLEER. The CDR3 loop spans 15 amino acids. Germline trimming cut 1 base from V and 3 bases from J; bases unmatched to any gene: 2.

The chain joins TRBV25-1 to TRBJ1-2; D perhaps matches TRBD1 (6 bases). The V gene lost 6 bases and the J gene lost 7 bases, with 18 bases spanning the gap. The CDR3 is 14 amino acids. In germline, CDR1 is MGHDK, CDR2 SYGVNS. The CDR3 loop reads CASSQLGGSGGYTF. In nucleotides, the CDR3 is TGTGCCAGCAGCCAATTAGGGGGGTCAGGTGGCTACACCTTC.

This clonotype was seen at least ten times. The CDR3 protein is CASSQEGGVKVVSYNEQFF. CDR3 DNA sequence: TGCGCCAGCAGCCAAGAAGGGGGGGTGAAGGTTGTGTCCTACAATGAGCAGTTCTTC. The gene calls are TRBV4-3 and TRBJ2-1; a possible D gene is TRBD2 (7 bases). V dropped 0 bases and J dropped 1 base, with 19 bases sitting between them. The germline V gene has CDR1 LGHNA and CDR2 YSLEER. CDR3 size: 19 residues.

This clonotype was recorded a few times. The chain combines TRBV3-1 with TRBJ1-1; TRBD1 agrees at 10 bases. The CDR3 has 16 amino acids. Germline V gene sequence: CDR1 LGHDT, CDR2 YNNKEL (reference sequence). V shed 5 bases, J shed 3 bases, and the junction held 9 bases outside the gene matches. This chain's CDR3 is CASSSDRGKVDTEAFF. CDR3 DNA sequence: TGTGCCAGCAGCTCGGACAGGGGGAAGGTGGACACTGAAGCTTTCTTT.

There are a few counts of this clonotype. Just one base apart from a much larger clone, this may be a read error. The V and J genes are TRBV6-1 and TRBJ2-5, with a tentative D call TRBD2 (7 bases). This CDR3 has 14 residues. The V gene's germline CDR1 is MNHNS and CDR2 SASEGT. Trimming stripped 0 bases from V and 11 bases from J, with 16 bases between. CDR3 protein: CASSEAGGHNEQYF. The CDR3 DNA sequence: TGTGCCAGCAGTGAAGCGGGGGGGCACAATGAGCAGTACTTC.

This clonotype came up a few times. The rearrangement links TRBV7-8 to TRBJ2-5, with D tentatively TRBD2 (6 bases). The CDR3 loop spans 16 amino acids. CDR1 SGHVS and CDR2 FQNEAQ come from the germline V gene. Trimming removed 5 bases from V and 5 bases from J, with 21 bases in between. The CDR3 here is CASSRGRWLAKETQYF. The DNA of the CDR3 is TGTGCCAGCAGCCGAGGGAGGTGGCTAGCGAAGGAGACCCAGTACTTC.

This sequence joins TRBV29-1 and TRBJ1-2; D might be TRBD1 (5 bases). Germline lookup yields CDR1 SQVTM and CDR2 ANQGSEA. The CDR3 consists of 13 residues. CDR3 in amino acids: CGGLGQSNYGYTF. CDR3 DNA: TGCGGAGGATTGGGGCAGTCTAACTATGGCTACACCTTC. The complete variable domain, with remaining parts taken from reference TRBV29-1 and TRBJ1-2, reads SAVISQKPSRDICQRGTSLTIQCQVDSQVTMMFWYRQQPGQSLTLIATANQGSEATYESGFVIDKFPISRPNLTFSTLTVSNMSPEDSSIYLCGGLGQSNYGYTFGSGTRLTVV.

The chain joins TRBV6-2 or TRBV6-3 to TRBJ1-6; 12 bases are a match to TRBD1. CDR3 length: 15 amino acids. Germline values: CDR1 MNHEY, CDR2 SVGEGT. V dropped 10 bases and J dropped 7; count of bases not matched to a gene: 8. The CDR3 DNA sequence: TGTGCCAACAGAGCCGGGACAGGGGGCAATTCACCCCTCCACTTT. Translation: CANRAGTGGNSPLHF.